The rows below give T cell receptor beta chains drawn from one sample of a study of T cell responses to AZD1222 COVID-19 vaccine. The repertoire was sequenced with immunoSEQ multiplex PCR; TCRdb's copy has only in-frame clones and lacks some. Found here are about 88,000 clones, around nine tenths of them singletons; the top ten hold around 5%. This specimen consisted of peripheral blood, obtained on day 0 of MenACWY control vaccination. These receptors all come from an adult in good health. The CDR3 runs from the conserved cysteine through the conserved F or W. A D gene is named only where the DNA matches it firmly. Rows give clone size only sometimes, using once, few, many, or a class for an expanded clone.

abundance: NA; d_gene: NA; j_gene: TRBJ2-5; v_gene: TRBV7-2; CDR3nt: TGTGCCAGCAGCTTACAGGGGGGAGGGTTAGAGACCCAGTACTTC; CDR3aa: CASSLQGGGLETQYF
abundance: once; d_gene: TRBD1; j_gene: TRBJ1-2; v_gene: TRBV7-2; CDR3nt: TGTGCCAGCAGCCTAGACAGGGGAGGCTATGGCTACACCTTC; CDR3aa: CASSLDRGGYGYTF
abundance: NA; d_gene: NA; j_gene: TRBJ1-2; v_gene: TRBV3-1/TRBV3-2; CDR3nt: TGTGCCAGCAGCCAGCAACAGGGTACGGTGGGGACTTATGGCTACACCTTC; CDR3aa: CASSQQQGTVGTYGYTF
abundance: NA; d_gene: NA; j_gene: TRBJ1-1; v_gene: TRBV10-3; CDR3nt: TGTGCCATCAGTAAACAGACGAACACTGAAGCTTTCTTT; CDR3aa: CAISKQTNTEAFF
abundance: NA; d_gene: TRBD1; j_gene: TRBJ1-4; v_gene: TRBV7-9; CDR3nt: TGTGCCAGCAGCCAAGGACAGGGGGCGGCTGAAAAACTGTTTTTT; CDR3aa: CASSQGQGAAEKLFF
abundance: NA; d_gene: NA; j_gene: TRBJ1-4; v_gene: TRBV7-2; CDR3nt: TGTGCCAGCACCTCCGGATTTTCAACTAATGAAAAACTGTTTTTT; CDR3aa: CASTSGFSTNEKLFF
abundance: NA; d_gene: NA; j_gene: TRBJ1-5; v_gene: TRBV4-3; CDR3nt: TGCGCCAGCAGCCAATCAGAGAATCAGCCCCAGCATTTT; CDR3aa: CASSQSENQPQHF
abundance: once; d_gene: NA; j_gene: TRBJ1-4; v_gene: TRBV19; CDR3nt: TGTGCCAGTAGTATCTCTAATGAAAAACTGTTTTTT; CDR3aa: CASSISNEKLFF
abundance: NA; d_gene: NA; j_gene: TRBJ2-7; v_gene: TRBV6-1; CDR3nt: TGTGCCAGCAGTGAAGCGCACCCCGGGGTTTTTAGGGAGCAGTACTTC; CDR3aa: CASSEAHPGVFREQYF
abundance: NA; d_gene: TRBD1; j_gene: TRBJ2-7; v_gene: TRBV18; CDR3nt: TGTGCCAGCTCACCTAGACAGGGAGAATCCTACGAGCAGTACTTC; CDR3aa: CASSPRQGESYEQYF
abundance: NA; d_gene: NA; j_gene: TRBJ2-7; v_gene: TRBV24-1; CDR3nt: TGTGCCACCAGTGAACCGAAGGATCGGTTTTTTGCCCCCTACGAGCAGTACTTC; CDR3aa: CATSEPKDRFFAPYEQYF
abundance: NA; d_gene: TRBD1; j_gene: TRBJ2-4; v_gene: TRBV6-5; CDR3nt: TGTGCCAGCAGTTACTCGGGGGACAGGGGCTTATCAATTCAGTACTTC; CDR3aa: CASSYSGDRGLSIQYF
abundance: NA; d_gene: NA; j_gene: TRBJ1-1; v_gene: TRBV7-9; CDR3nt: TGTGCCACCAGAGGGGAGAACACTGAAGCTTTCTTT; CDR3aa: CATRGENTEAFF
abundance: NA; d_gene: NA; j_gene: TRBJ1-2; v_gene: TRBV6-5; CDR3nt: TGTGCCAGCTTGGGGGGAATAAATGGCTACACCTTC; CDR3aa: CASLGGINGYTF
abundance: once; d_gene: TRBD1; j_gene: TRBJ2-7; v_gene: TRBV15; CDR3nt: TGTGCCACCAGCAGAGATCAGGACAGGGTCTTCGAGCAGTACTTC; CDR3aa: CATSRDQDRVFEQYF
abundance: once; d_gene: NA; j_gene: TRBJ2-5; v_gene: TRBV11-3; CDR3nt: TGTGCCAGCAGCAGAGGGACAACGTACCAAGAGACCCAGTACTTC; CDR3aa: CASSRGTTYQETQYF
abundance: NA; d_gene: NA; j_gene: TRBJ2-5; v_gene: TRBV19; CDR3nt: TGTGCCAGTAGTATGTCAATCCAAGAGACCCAGTACTTC; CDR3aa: CASSMSIQETQYF
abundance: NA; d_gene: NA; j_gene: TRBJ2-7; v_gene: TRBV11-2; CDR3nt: TGTGCCAGCAGTTTACTCATAAGCGAGCAGTACTTC; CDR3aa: CASSLLISEQYF
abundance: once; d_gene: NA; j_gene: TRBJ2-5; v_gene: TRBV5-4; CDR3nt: TGTGCCAGCAGCTTAGCCAGGGGGGCCCCATTAGCCCAGTACTTC; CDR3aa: CASSLARGAPLAQYF
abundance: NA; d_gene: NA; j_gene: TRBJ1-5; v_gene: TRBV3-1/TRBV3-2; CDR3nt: TGTGCCAGCAGCCAAGGCCCGACAGGCAATCAGCCCCAGCATTTT; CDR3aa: CASSQGPTGNQPQHF
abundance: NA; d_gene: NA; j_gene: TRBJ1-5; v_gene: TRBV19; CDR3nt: TGTGCCAGTAGTATAGACAGCGACACCGATCAGCCCCAGCATTTT; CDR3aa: CASSIDSDTDQPQHF
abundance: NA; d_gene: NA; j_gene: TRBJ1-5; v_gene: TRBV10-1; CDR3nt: TGCGCCAGCAGTGAACGGGGTCAGCCCCAGCATTTT; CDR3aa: CASSERGQPQHF
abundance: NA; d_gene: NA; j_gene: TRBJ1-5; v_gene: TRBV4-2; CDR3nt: TGTGCCAGCAGCCAAGAAGAGGGGAATCAGCCCCAGCATTTT; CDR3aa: CASSQEEGNQPQHF
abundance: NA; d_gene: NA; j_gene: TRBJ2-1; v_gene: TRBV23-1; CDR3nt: TGCGCCAGCAGTCAATCCGACAGAAACTCGACCTACAATGAGCAGTTCTTC; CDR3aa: CASSQSDRNSTYNEQFF
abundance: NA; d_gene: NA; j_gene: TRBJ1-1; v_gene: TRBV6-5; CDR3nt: TGTGCCAGCAGTTACGGTATCGGCACTGAAGCTTTCTTT; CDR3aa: CASSYGIGTEAFF
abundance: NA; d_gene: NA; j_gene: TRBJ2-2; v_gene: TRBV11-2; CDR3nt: TGTGCCAGCAGGGGCGTTGGGGGAGCGAACACCGGGGAGCTGTTTTTT; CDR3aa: CASRGVGGANTGELFF
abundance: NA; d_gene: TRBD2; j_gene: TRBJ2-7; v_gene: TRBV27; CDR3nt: TGTGCCAGCAGAGAGCTAGCGGGGCGCTCCTCCTACGAGCAGTACTTC; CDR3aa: CASRELAGRSSYEQYF
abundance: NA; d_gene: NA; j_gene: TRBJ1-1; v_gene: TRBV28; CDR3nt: TGTGCCAGCCGAGGGGTGAACACTGAAGCTTTCTTT; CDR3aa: CASRGVNTEAFF
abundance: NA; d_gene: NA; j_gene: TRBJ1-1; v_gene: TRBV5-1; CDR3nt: TGCGCCAGCAGCTTGGGAGGAAACACTGAAGCTTTCTTT; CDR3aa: CASSLGGNTEAFF
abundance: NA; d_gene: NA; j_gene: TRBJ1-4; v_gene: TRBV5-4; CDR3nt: TGTGCCAGCAGCTTGGCGGCAGGGGAGAGCGAAAAACTGTTTTTT; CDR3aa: CASSLAAGESEKLFF
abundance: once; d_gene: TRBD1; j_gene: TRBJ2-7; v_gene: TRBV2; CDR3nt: TGTGCCGGCAGGGGGACAGGGAACGAGCAGTACTTC; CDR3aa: CAGRGTGNEQYF
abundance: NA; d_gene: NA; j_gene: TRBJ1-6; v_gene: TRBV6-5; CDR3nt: TGTGCCAGCAAGTCGGAAGGGAGGAATTCACCCCTCCACTTT; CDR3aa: CASKSEGRNSPLHF
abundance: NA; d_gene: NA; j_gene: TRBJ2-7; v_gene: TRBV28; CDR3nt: TGTGCCAGCAGCCCCATGGGATGGATTTACGAGCAGTACTTC; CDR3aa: CASSPMGWIYEQYF
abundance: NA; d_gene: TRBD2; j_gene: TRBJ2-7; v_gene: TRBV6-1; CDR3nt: TGTGCCAGCAGTGACGCGGGAGGGCCCTACGAGCAGTACTTC; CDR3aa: CASSDAGGPYEQYF
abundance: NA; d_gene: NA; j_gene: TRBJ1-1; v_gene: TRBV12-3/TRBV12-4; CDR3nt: TGTGCCAGCAGTCCAGGGGTTTACACTGAAGCTTTCTTT; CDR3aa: CASSPGVYTEAFF
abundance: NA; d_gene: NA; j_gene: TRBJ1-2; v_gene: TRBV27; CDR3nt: TGTGCCAGCAGTTTACTGGGCGGCTATGGCTACACCTTC; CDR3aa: CASSLLGGYGYTF
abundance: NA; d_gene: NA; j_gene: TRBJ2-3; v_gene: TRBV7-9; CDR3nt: TGTGCCAGCAGCCCCTGGGTGACAGATACGCAGTATTTT; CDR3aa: CASSPWVTDTQYF
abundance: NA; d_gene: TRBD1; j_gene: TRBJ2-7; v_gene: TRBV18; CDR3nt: TGTGCCAGCTCACCACCGTCGACAGGGGGCCAGTACGAGCAGTACTTC; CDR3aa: CASSPPSTGGQYEQYF
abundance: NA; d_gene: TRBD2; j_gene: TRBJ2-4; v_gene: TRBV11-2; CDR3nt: TGTGCCAGCAGCGATCCGGGGGGGAAGGCGGGTCTAGCCAAAAACATTCAGTACTTC; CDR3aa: CASSDPGGKAGLAKNIQYF
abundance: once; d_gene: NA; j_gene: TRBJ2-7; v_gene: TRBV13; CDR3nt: TGTGCCAGCAGCTTAGGGGCCCCAACATCTACGAAGCAGTACTTC; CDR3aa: CASSLGAPTSTKQYF